Following are 24 T cell receptor beta chains from one sample sequenced in a study of blood T cell repertoires in COVID-19. Clones were read by immunoSEQ multiplex PCR, and TCRdb kept only the in-frame ones, dropping some. The profile shows roughly 220,000 clones, 80% to 90% of them singletons. The sample consisted of peripheral blood. The receptors here all came from a woman aged 55 to 70 who had recovered from COVID-19.

On this clone itself: The same CDR3 is also encoded by other DNA sequences in this sample. The V and J genes are TRBV2 and TRBJ2-1; 10 nucleotides match TRBD2. CDR1 is SNHLY and CDR2 is FYNNEI in the germline V gene. J gave up 2 bases and V 6 bases, and 4 bases lay outside the gene matches. CDR3 length equals 15 residues. The CDR3 coding sequence is TGTGCCAGCAGAGCCAGCGGGGGGGCCTACAATGAGCAGTTCTTC. Translated: CASRASGGAYNEQFF.

The sample holds one count of this clone. The V call is TRBV9, the J call TRBJ2-5, with TRBD2 as a possible D gene (5 bases). V dropped 0 bases and J dropped 4 bases, with 10 bases sitting between them. The CDR3 totals 14 residues. The germline V gene encodes CDR1 SGDLS and CDR2 YYNGEE. The CDR3 nucleotides read TGTGCCAGCAGCGTAGGAGGGTCCCGAGAGACCCAGTACTTC. This codes for CASSVGGSRETQYF. Supplemented by reference TRBV9 and TRBJ2-5, the full variable domain reads DSGVTQTPKHLITATGQRVTLRCSPRSGDLSVYWYQQSLDQGLQFLIQYYNGEERAKGNILERFSAQQFPDLHSELNLSSLELGDSALYFCASSVGGSRETQYFGPGTRLLVL.

The chain uses TRBV6-2 or TRBV6-3 and TRBJ2-7; possible D gene TRBD2, 6 bases. The CDR3 is made up of 15 amino acids. CDR1 is MNHEY and CDR2 is SVGEGT in the germline V gene. Trimming pared 6 bases from V and 0 bases from J, leaving 15 bases between. The CDR3, as DNA: TGTGCCAGCAGCCGAGTTTTGGAGGGCTCCTACGAGCAGTACTTC. Its protein product is CASSRVLEGSYEQYF.

The rearrangement uses TRBV2 and TRBJ1-5; D is undetermined. V lost 3 bases and J 0 bases, leaving 6 bases between the germline ends. This CDR3 region has 14 residues. Germline V gene lookup returns CDR1 SNHLY and CDR2 FYNNEI. The CDR3 region is CASSDLSSNQPQHF. DNA of the CDR3: TGTGCCAGCAGTGACCTCAGTAGCAATCAGCCCCAGCATTTT.

The rearrangement links TRBV6-2 or TRBV6-3 to TRBJ2-2, with 7 bases that match TRBD2. V shed 6 bases, J shed 3 bases, and the junction held 7 bases outside the gene matches. The CDR3 sequence is 15 residues long. CDR1 and CDR2 (germline): MNHEY, SVGEGT. CDR3 loop: CASSLQRGYTGELFF. The CDR3 DNA reads TGTGCCAGCAGCCTTCAGCGGGGATACACCGGGGAGCTGTTTTTT.

The J gene is TRBJ2-2, the V gene TRBV4-3; TRBD1 matches at 7 bases. After removal of 3 bases from V and 3 bases from J, the junction contained 4 bases not matched to a gene. The CDR3 is 15 amino acids. Per germline, CDR1 LGHNA and CDR2 YSLEER. The CDR3 nucleotides read TGCGCCAGCAGCCACCTGGGACAGTACACCGGGGAGCTGTTTTTT. Protein: CASSHLGQYTGELFF.

The CDR3 DNA reads TGTGCCAGCAGCCCAGGACTAGCGGGGGGTTCCTACAATGAGCAGTTCTTC. This gives the protein CASSPGLAGGSYNEQFF. The genes are TRBV9 and TRBJ2-1; TRBD2 matches at 14 bases. The V gene end was trimmed by 4 bases and the J gene end by 1 base; junction bases not matched to a gene: 4. The CDR3 consists of 17 residues. Germline CDR1 reads SGDLS; CDR2 reads YYNGEE.

The V gene is TRBV7-3, the J gene TRBJ1-2; D might be TRBD1 (6 bases). This CDR3 is 14 amino acids long. V was pared by 1 base and J by 8 bases, with 14 bases between. Per the germline V gene, CDR1 is SGHTA and CDR2 is FQGTGA. The CDR3 region has the DNA TGTGCCAGCAGCTTAAATCAGGGGAATAGCGGCTACACCTTC. Translating it yields CASSLNQGNSGYTF.

The V gene is TRBV7-2, the J gene TRBJ1-1, with 9 bases fitting TRBD1. In germline, CDR1 is SGHTA, CDR2 FQGNSA. CDR3 length: 14 residues. J lost 5 bases, V lost 5 bases, and 6 bases had no gene match. The CDR3 spells CASSGGTGRTEAFF. As DNA, the CDR3 is TGTGCCAGCAGCGGGGGGACAGGGCGGACTGAAGCTTTCTTT.

CDR3 amino acids: CASSPERTGLTEAFF. The CDR3 nucleotides read TGTGCCAGCTCACCTGAAAGGACAGGGCTCACTGAAGCTTTCTTT. The chain uses TRBV18 and TRBJ1-1, with 8 bases matching TRBD1. Germline V gene data show CDR1 as KGHSH and CDR2 as LQKENI. V was clipped by 3 bases and J by 4 bases; unmatched bases: 7. This CDR3 contains 15 residues.

This chain connects TRBV7-9 to TRBJ1-2; 10 positions match TRBD1. CDR1 and CDR2 (germline): SEHNR, FQNEAQ (reference sequence). The CDR3 sequence is 11 residues long. The V gene end was trimmed by 10 bases and the J gene end by 6 bases; junction bases not matched to a gene: 2. CDR3 protein: CAMGQGNGYTF. DNA of the CDR3: TGTGCCATGGGACAGGGGAATGGCTACACCTTC.

This chain links TRBV5-4 with TRBJ2-3; 14 bases fit TRBD2. V gave up 5 bases and J gave up 0 bases; unmatched junction bases: 5. CDR3 length equals 17 residues. Per germline, CDR1 SGHNT and CDR2 YYREEE (reference sequence). The CDR3: CASSRLAGGLSTDTQYF. In DNA form, the CDR3 reads TGTGCCAGCAGTCGACTAGCGGGGGGGCTGAGCACAGATACGCAGTATTTT.

The gene calls are TRBV11-2 and TRBJ2-3; 10 bases map to TRBD1. This CDR3 spans 16 amino acids. Per the germline V gene, CDR1 is SGHAT and CDR2 is FQNNGV. V dropped 5 bases and J dropped 2; count of bases not matched to a gene: 7. CDR3 in DNA: TGTGCCAGCAGCCCCAGGACAGGGGGGGACACAGATACGCAGTATTTT. Its translation: CASSPRTGGDTDTQYF.

This chain joins TRBV10-3 and TRBJ2-7; tentative D call: TRBD2 (7 bases). Between the trimmed V and J ends, which lost 8 bases and 2 bases, there was a span of 13 bases. The germline CDR1 and CDR2 sequences are ENHRY and SYGVKD. The length of the CDR3 is 13 residues. The CDR3 sequence: CAIRGARAYEQYF. In nucleotides, the CDR3 is TGTGCCATCCGGGGGGCCCGGGCCTACGAGCAGTACTTC.

This chain uses TRBV5-1 with TRBJ1-2, with TRBD1 identical over 7 bases. This CDR3 is 16 amino acids long. Germline CDR1 SGHRS, CDR2 YFSETQ. V shed 0 bases, J shed 3 bases, and the junction held 8 bases outside the gene matches. CDR3 nucleotides: TGCGCCAGCAGCTTGGCCTTATGGGACAGAGACTATGGCTACACCTTC. Translating it yields CASSLALWDRDYGYTF.

V and J are TRBV7-9 and TRBJ1-1; TRBD1 matches at 9 bases. With 5 bases clipped from V and 1 base from J, the junction kept 8 bases outside the gene matches. Germline V gene data show CDR1 as SEHNR and CDR2 as FQNEAQ (reference sequence). The CDR3 runs 16 residues. The CDR3 DNA is TGTGCCAGCAGCGAGTTTACAGGGGGCTGGAACACTGAAGCTTTCTTT. Its translation is CASSEFTGGWNTEAFF.

The chain employs TRBV25-1 and TRBJ1-4; TRBD1 is a possible D gene (5 bases). Germline loops: CDR1 MGHDK, CDR2 SYGVNS. Trimming pared 3 bases from V and 10 bases from J, leaving 12 bases between. This CDR3 contains 13 residues. CDR3 coding DNA: TGTGCCAGCAGTGACCCACGGGGGGGAAAACTGTTTTTT. Amino acids: CASSDPRGGKLFF.

This clone was seen more than once but under ten times. V and J are TRBV27 and TRBJ2-7; 8 bases are a match to TRBD1. This CDR3 comprises 16 residues. Germline V CDR1 and CDR2: MNHEY, SMNVEV (reference sequence). Trimming took 4 bases from V and 5 from J; bases not matched to a gene: 13. CDR3 in amino acids: CASSSPHEDRVHEQYF. The CDR3 DNA follows: TGTGCCAGCAGTTCTCCCCACGAGGACAGGGTGCACGAGCAGTACTTC.

The gene calls are TRBV10-3 and TRBJ1-1; no reliable D call. V lost 5 bases to trimming and J lost 7 bases, with 11 bases between them. The CDR3 consists of 12 residues. Germline V gene data show CDR1 as ENHRY and CDR2 as SYGVKD. The CDR3 spells CAISSSTSEAFF. For the CDR3, the DNA is TGTGCCATCAGTTCCTCTACGAGTGAAGCTTTCTTT.

This chain connects TRBV20-1 to TRBJ2-3; tentative D call: TRBD1 (6 bases). V lost 0 bases and J 12 bases, leaving 10 bases between the germline ends. The CDR3 totals 11 residues. Germline V gene data show CDR1 as DFQATT and CDR2 as SNEGSKA (reference sequence). The CDR3 is CSAREPGHQYF. In DNA form, the CDR3 reads TGCAGTGCTAGAGAGCCGGGACACCAGTATTTT.

The genes are TRBV4-1 and TRBJ1-1; 8 nucleotides align to TRBD1. This CDR3 has 13 residues. The V segment lost 5 bases and the J segment 8 bases; nucleotides outside the gene matches: 7. Germline-derived CDR1 and CDR2 are MGHRA and YSYEKL. The CDR3 region is CASSTRTGIEAFF. The CDR3 DNA follows: TGCGCCAGCAGCACTCGGACAGGGATAGAAGCTTTCTTT.

The rearrangement links TRBV4-1 to TRBJ2-3; TRBD2 aligns across 11 bases. This CDR3 is 18 amino acids long. Germline-derived CDR1 and CDR2 are MGHRA and YSYEKL. Germline trimming cut 4 bases from V and 5 bases from J; bases unmatched to any gene: 14. CDR3 loop: CASSPGGASGGPGDTQYF. CDR3 DNA sequence: TGCGCCAGCAGCCCAGGGGGTGCTAGCGGGGGGCCGGGAGATACGCAGTATTTT.

The table lists this clone with a few counts. V and J are TRBV2 and TRBJ1-6; D is undetermined. Trimming shortened V by 6 bases and J by 10 bases, and 10 bases separated the two germline ends. The CDR3 is 12 amino acids. The germline CDR1 and CDR2 sequences are SNHLY and FYNNEI. DNA for the CDR3: TGTGCCAGCAGCGGGGTAGGGTCACCCCTCCACTTT. Protein sequence: CASSGVGSPLHF.

The chain uses TRBV7-9 and TRBJ2-1, with a possible D match to TRBD2 (6 bases). Looked up from germline, CDR1 is SEHNR and CDR2 is FQNEAQ (reference sequence). This CDR3 has 14 residues. Between the trimmed V and J ends, which lost 4 bases and 4 bases, there was a span of 11 bases. CDR3 sequence: CASSSGLTYNEQFF. As DNA, the CDR3 is TGTGCCAGCAGCTCGGGACTTACTTACAATGAGCAGTTCTTC.